This entry features one TCR beta chain sequence. CDR1 SGHVS and CDR2 FNYEAQ come from the germline V gene. CDR3 size: 15 residues. V shed 0 bases and J 3 bases; nucleotides not matched to a gene: 3. Here immunoSEQ multiplex PCR was the method, and the copy in TCRdb shows in-frame clones only, minus some. In the table there are 25,000 to 30,000 clones, under 90% of which are singletons. The data were obtained in a study of T cell changes during pregnancy in multiple sclerosis. V and J are TRBV7-6 and TRBJ2-7, with TRBD1 matching over 9 bases. Sequencing was performed on CD4+ T cells from peripheral blood mononuclear cells, taken in the first trimester of pregnancy. The source is a female donor in good health, enrolled as a control in a pregnancy study. The CDR3 is CASSLAGQGNYEQYF. The CDR3 DNA is TGTGCCAGCAGCTTAGCCGGACAGGGGAACTACGAGCAGTACTTC.